This T cell receptor (beta chain) comes out of a study of beta chain features in type 1 diabetes. CDR3 length equals 14 residues. The V segment lost 3 bases and the J segment 2 bases; nucleotides outside the gene matches: 3. Germline CDR1 is SGHTA and CDR2 is FQGNSA. Expressed TCRB transcripts were sequenced, since all the RNA that had been isolated was reverse transcribed. Repertoires were generated with immunoSEQ multiplex PCR, while TCRdb's copy carries only in-frame clones and drops some. The sample consists of 400,000 to 500,000 clones, about 15% of them appearing once. Overall study findings and caveats: cDNA-based sequencing might over-represent cells highly expressing TCR.

Details on this clone: The antigen is undetermined.

What was sequenced was naive CD4+ T cells from blood. This receptor was identified in a man aged 30 to 39 in good health. This rearrangement joins TRBV7-2 to TRBJ1-2; 7 nucleotides align to TRBD1. CDR3 DNA sequence: TGTGCCAGCAGCTTCGGACAGGTCAACTATGGCTACACCTTC. Its protein is CASSFGQVNYGYTF.